This TCR beta chain was sequenced in a study of blood T cell repertoires in COVID-19. Study-wide context: The samples span acute and convalescent COVID-19 from the United States, Italy and Spain.

Seattle's cohort entered during active infection and was followed longitudinally. How the authors handled the data: Amplification with reference gene primers provided the estimates of nucleated cell counts. Assay: immunoSEQ multiplex PCR; the TCRdb copy retains only in-frame clones and omits some. That table furnishes V, J and clone size, whereas the DNA furnished D and trimming. The sample has 200,000 to 300,000 clones, more than 70% seen once. This clone was found once. Trimming at V came to 3 bases and at J to 4 bases, leaving 6 bases not matched to a gene. Per the germline V gene, CDR1 is SGHTA and CDR2 is FQGNSA. This CDR3 has 16 residues.

Sequencing was done on a sample of peripheral blood. The receptor was derived from a woman aged 80 or over with COVID-19, enrolled during active disease. V usage is TRBV7-2 and J usage is TRBJ2-5; the match to TRBD2 covers 12 bases. CDR3 coding DNA: TGTGCCAGCAGCTTTTCTAGCGGGGGGGCCACAGAGACCCAGTACTTC. Its protein product is CASSFSSGGATETQYF. The full variable domain, with the rest looked up from reference TRBV7-2 and TRBJ2-5, is GAGVSQSPSNKVTEKGKDVELRCDPISGHTALYWYRQSLGQGLEFLIYFQGNSAPDKSGLPSDRFSAERTGGSVSTLTIQRTQQEDSAVYLCASSFSSGGATETQYFGPGTRLLVL.